This TCR beta chain was recovered during a study of T cells in tumors after PD-1 blockade. For the study at large: Daily vismodegib 150 mg continued in a subset of anti-PD-1-treated patients.

Repertoires were generated with immunoSEQ multiplex PCR, while TCRdb's copy carries only in-frame clones and drops some. The sample holds roughly 48,000 clones, approximately 81% seen once. Whole-study findings and limits: Blood contained about 45% of the tumor's TCR clonotypes.

About this clone itself: Its specificity is not known. A junction boundary mismatches the germline segment, possibly from a read error.

The CDR3 is made up of 16 amino acids. Germline lookup yields CDR1 MNHNS and CDR2 SASEGT. The source of this sequence is a human donor with basal cell carcinoma. The starting material was PBMCs, obtained before anti-PD-1 treatment. The chain links TRBV6-1 to TRBJ1-1; the D gene is possibly TRBD1 (5 bases). In nucleotides, the CDR3 is TGTGCCAGCACTGAAATGGGGGGAGGCTCGAACACTGAAGCTTTCTTT. Encoded protein: CASTEMGGGSNTEAFF.